This is a list of T cell receptor beta chains from one sample in a study of T and B cells in COVID-19 patients. In TCRdb, the multiplex PCR reads were re-called with MiXCR into one record per CDR3 protein. The sample contains approximately 10,000 distinct CDR3 sequences, about 31% of which appear only once. The specimen was blood. The receptors originated from a human donor who had recovered from COVID-19. The conserved cysteine and the conserved F or W are not part of the CDR3 here. D genes are given only for firm matches.

d_call,j_call,v_call,cdr3_aa
TRBD2,TRBJ2-1,TRBV6-2/TRBV6-3,ASSYPELAGGPSNEQF
TRBD2,TRBJ2-1,TRBV5-6,ASSLSGIDNEQF
-,TRBJ1-4,TRBV5-4,ASSRGGVDEKLF
-,TRBJ2-3,TRBV6-2/TRBV6-3,ASSQTRLASGDTQY
-,TRBJ1-1,TRBV5-1,ASNQGTEAF
-,TRBJ2-1,TRBV24-1,ATSAVYRDDNEQF
TRBD2,TRBJ2-3,TRBV5-1,ASSEGLAASTDTQY
-,TRBJ1-4,TRBV11-3,ASSPMGTGPNEKLF
-,TRBJ1-5,TRBV27,ASSYGVNQPQH
TRBD2,TRBJ2-1,TRBV18,ATTSGSYNEQF
-,TRBJ2-3,TRBV6-2/TRBV6-3,ASKSWTQKTDTQY
-,TRBJ2-1,TRBV6-5,ASSLTRSYNEQF
-,TRBJ2-7,TRBV4-2,ASSQVGVPTYEQY
-,TRBJ2-7,TRBV20-1,SALSDGSYEQY
-,TRBJ1-2,TRBV19,ASSIDRIGHT
-,TRBJ2-3,TRBV5-1,ASSPGGSRSTDTQY
TRBD1,TRBJ1-1,TRBV6-2/TRBV6-3,ASLDPGQGLEAF
TRBD1,TRBJ1-2,TRBV6-5,ASRQGTGENYGYT